The clone carrying this T cell receptor beta chain was recorded many times. Its matching antigen is unknown. Separate cDNA molecules each had unique molecular identifiers attached to them. TCRdb redid the calling of the 5' RACE reads with MiXCR, one entry per CDR3 protein. The sample lists fewer than 30,000 distinct CDR3 sequences; 3.5% to 4.5% were seen once. The data originate from a study of early T cells in non-severe SARS-CoV-2 infection. Looking at the study overall: The sequenced material was bulk RNA from unsorted whole blood, and its chains were unpaired. Broader study findings: There was a bias toward anti-spike CD8 responses in VDJdb matching, which missed private and CD4 specificities.

The sample consisted of whole blood. This receptor was identified in an adult who was a healthcare worker with PCR-confirmed SARS-CoV-2 infection or an uninfected control (not recorded which).

CDR3 nucleotide sequence: TGTGCCAGCTCCGACGGGACTAGCCTTAGCGAGCAGTACTTC. The encoded protein is CASSDGTSLSEQYF. The chain uses TRBV3-1 and TRBJ2-7, with 9 bases that match TRBD2. Germline CDR1 is LGHDT and CDR2 is YNNKEL (reference sequence). CDR3 length equals 14 residues. V was clipped by 8 bases and J by 6 bases; unmatched bases: 11.